This paragraph reports one TCR beta chain. Antigen specificity is unknown. The junction shows a germline mismatch at one end, possibly a read error. The record originates from a study of tumor and adjacent non-tumor tissue in lung cancer. General study points: Tumor repertoires had a smaller top 100 clone share than normal lung.

CDR1 and CDR2 (germline): GTSNPN, SVGIG (reference sequence). The CDR3 is 19 residues long. Three rounds of nested PCR, following a modified ARM-PCR protocol, produced the TCRbeta library. TCRdb reprocessed the multiplex PCR reads via MiXCR and lists one record per CDR3 protein. Of more than 85,000 distinct CDR3 sequences detected, about 66% appear once; the ten largest clones hold approximately 15%. No cell sorting was done before RNA was extracted from the tissue. The chain recombines TRBV30 with TRBJ2-1; D is possibly TRBD2 (5 bases). This clonotype was obtained from a man aged 65 to 85 with non-small cell lung cancer. The specimen was lung tumor tissue. The CDR3 spells CAWTPLRTGGWSSYNGQFF. CDR3 sequence (DNA): TGTGCCTGGACGCCCCTCCGGACTGGCGGTTGGAGCTCCTACAATGGGCAGTTCTTC.